This TCR beta chain comes out of a study of siplizumab effects on memory and regulatory T cells. This clone was observed a single time. The target antigen is unknown. This sample also contains other DNA sequences that code for the same CDR3. TCRdb's copy holds only in-frame clones and misses some; the assay was immunoSEQ multiplex PCR. The sample includes about 110,000 clones, around 93% seen only once; the top ten take around 0.29%. Regarding the study as a whole: Contribution to the alloresponse seemed major for naive T cells, which also seemed more diverse than memory cells.

Germline V gene sequence: CDR1 GTSNPN, CDR2 SVGIG (reference sequence). V lost 3 bases and J lost 2, with 7 bases in between. The CDR3 covers 12 residues. This TCR derives from a human donor in good health. The chain uses TRBV30 and TRBJ1-2; D is possibly TRBD1 (5 bases). Sequencing input: CD4+ T cells sorted from blood. DNA for the CDR3: TGTGCCTGGAGCCAGGGAAACTATGGCTACACCTTC. Its protein is CAWSQGNYGYTF.